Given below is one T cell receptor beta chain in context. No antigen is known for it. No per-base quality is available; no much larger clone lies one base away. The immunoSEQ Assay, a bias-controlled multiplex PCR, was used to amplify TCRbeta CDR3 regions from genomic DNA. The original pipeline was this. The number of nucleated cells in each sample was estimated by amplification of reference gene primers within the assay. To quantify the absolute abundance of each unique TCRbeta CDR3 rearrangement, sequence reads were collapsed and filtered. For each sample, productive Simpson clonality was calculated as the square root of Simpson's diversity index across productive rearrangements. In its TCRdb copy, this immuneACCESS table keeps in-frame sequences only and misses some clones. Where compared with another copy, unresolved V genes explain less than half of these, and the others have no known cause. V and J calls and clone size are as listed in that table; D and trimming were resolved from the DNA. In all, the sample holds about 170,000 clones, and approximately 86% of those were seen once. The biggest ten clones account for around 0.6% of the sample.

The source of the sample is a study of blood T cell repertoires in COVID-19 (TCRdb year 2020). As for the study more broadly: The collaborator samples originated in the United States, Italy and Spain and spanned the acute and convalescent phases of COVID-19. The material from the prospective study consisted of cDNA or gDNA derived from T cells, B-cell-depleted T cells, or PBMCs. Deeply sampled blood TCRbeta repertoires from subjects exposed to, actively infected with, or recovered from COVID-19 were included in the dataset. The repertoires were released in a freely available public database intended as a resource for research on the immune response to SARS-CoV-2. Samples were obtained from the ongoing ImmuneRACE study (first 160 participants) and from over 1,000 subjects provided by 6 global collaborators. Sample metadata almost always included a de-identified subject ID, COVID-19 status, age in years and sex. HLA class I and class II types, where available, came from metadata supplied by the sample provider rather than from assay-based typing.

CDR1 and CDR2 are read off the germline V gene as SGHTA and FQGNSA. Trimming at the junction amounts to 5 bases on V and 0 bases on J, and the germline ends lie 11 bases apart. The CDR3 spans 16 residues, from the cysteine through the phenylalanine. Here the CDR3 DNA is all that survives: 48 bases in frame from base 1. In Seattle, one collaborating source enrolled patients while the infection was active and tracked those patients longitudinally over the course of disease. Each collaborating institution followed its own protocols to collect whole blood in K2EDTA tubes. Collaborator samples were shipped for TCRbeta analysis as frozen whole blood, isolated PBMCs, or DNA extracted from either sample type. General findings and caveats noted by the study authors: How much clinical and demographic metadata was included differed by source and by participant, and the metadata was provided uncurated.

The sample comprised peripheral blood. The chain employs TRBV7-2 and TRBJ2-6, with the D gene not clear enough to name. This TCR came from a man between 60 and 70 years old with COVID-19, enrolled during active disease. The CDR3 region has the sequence CASSATPSSGANVLTF. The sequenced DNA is TGTGCCAGCAGCGCAACCCCTAGCTCTGGGGCCAACGTCCTGACTTTC.